This T cell receptor (beta chain) comes out of a study of response to subunit inactivated influenza vaccine. Broader study findings: Few new T cells, the authors suggested, are recruited by each seasonal influenza vaccination.

Points on this clonotype: Its specificity is unknown.

Germline V gene lookup returns CDR1 SGHTA and CDR2 FQGNSA. V lost 5 bases to trimming and J lost 4 bases; unmatched junction nucleotides: 6. This CDR3 has 16 residues. TCRdb reprocessed the RT-PCR reads via MiXCR and lists one record per CDR3 protein. This table holds about 540,000 distinct CDR3 sequences, approximately 24% found once. The same specimen was also included in a second study, on T cells expressing NK-cell markers. That investigation notes: 5'RACE template switching built TCR beta cDNA with unique molecular identifiers. Eight donors were sequenced, seven testing HCMV-seropositive and one testing seronegative. In several experiments, sorting was restricted to alpha-beta TCR T cells by an anti-gamma-delta TCR antibody.

The sample was CD4+ T cells sorted from PBMCs, taken less than 13 days after vaccination. The rearrangement uses TRBV7-2 and TRBJ2-5; 14 positions agree with TRBD2. This TCR was sampled from a man aged 50 to 60 who received an inactivated influenza vaccine. CDR3 residues: CASSLGTSGRRETQYF. The CDR3 nucleotides are TGTGCCAGCAGCCTAGGGACTAGCGGGAGACGAGAGACCCAGTACTTC.